The 28 T cell receptor beta chains in this list originate from one sample, sequenced in a study of cytomegalovirus exposure and HLA in healthy donors. PCR amplification relied on 60 Vbeta primers (plus 13 Jbeta primers). Profiled with immunoSEQ multiplex PCR; TCRdb holds only in-frame clones, not every one. The sample yields 100,000 to 150,000 clones, around three quarters seen once. The sequencing input was PBMCs. These receptors came from a male donor in good health and CMV-seropositive.

The chain recombines TRBV10-3 with TRBJ2-3, with a tentative D call TRBD2 (5 bases). This CDR3 comprises 13 residues. The germline V gene encodes CDR1 ENHRY and CDR2 SYGVKD. Trimming cost V 8 bases and J 0 bases, with 9 bases left between them. For the CDR3, the DNA is TGTGCCATCGGGAGAGACAGCACAGATACGCAGTATTTT. Its protein product is CAIGRDSTDTQYF.

The chain recombines TRBV27 with TRBJ1-1, with TRBD1 matching over 7 bases. CDR3 length equals 15 residues. CDR1 is MNHEY and CDR2 is SMNVEV in the germline V gene (reference sequence). The ends lost 3 bases at V and 11 bases at J; junction bases unmatched: 15. The CDR3 loop reads CASSLDRYGGAEAFF. For the CDR3, the DNA is TGTGCCAGCAGTTTGGACAGGTATGGGGGCGCCGAGGCTTTCTTT.

V gene TRBV10-3 combines with J gene TRBJ1-2, with D tentatively TRBD1 (5 bases). CDR1 and CDR2 from the germline V gene are ENHRY and SYGVKD. Trimming pared 4 bases from V and 2 bases from J, leaving 11 bases between. The CDR3 runs to 14 residues. CDR3 in DNA: TGTGCCATCAGTGTGACAGCGATAAACTATGGCTACACCTTC. Translated: CAISVTAINYGYTF.

In this sample, this clone turned up once. The chain links TRBV9 to TRBJ2-2, with 11 nucleotides matching TRBD2. Germline assignment: CDR1 SGDLS and CDR2 YYNGEE. V lost 0 bases to trimming and J lost 0 bases; unmatched junction nucleotides: 7. This CDR3 region has 19 residues. CDR3 coding DNA: TGTGCCAGCAGCGTAGCCCGCCTAGCGGGAGGCGCGAACACCGGGGAGCTGTTTTTT. This codes for CASSVARLAGGANTGELFF.

This chain connects TRBV7-9 to TRBJ1-5, with D perhaps TRBD1 (5 bases). The CDR3 loop spans 14 amino acids. CDR1 is SEHNR, CDR2 FQNEAQ, per germline (reference sequence). Trimming stripped 0 bases from V and 5 bases from J, with 8 bases between. The CDR3 protein is CASSLAGVDQPQHF. Written as DNA, the CDR3 is TGTGCCAGCAGCTTAGCAGGGGTGGATCAGCCCCAGCATTTT.

The chain is built from TRBV12-5 and TRBJ1-5; no reliable D call. The CDR3 consists of 12 residues. Trimming took off 0 bases at V and 7 bases at J, with 4 bases between the two ends. CDR1 LGHNT and CDR2 FRNRAP come from the germline V gene. CDR3 amino acids: CASGLVEQPQHF. CDR3 nucleotides: TGTGCTAGTGGTTTGGTTGAGCAGCCCCAGCATTTT.

This clone was seen more than once but under ten times. The chain recombines TRBV6-5 with TRBJ1-5, with 7 positions matching TRBD1. Germline V gene lookup returns CDR1 MNHEY and CDR2 SVGAGI. The trim removed 5 bases at V and 5 bases at J, leaving 6 bases unmatched. This CDR3 is 14 amino acids long. The CDR3 nucleotides are TGTGCCAGCAGTGGCCGGGACAGATATCAGCCCCAGCATTTT. Amino acid sequence: CASSGRDRYQPQHF.

The chain links TRBV7-6 to TRBJ2-1; 14 nucleotides line up with TRBD2. V lost 5 bases to trimming and J lost 1 base; unmatched junction nucleotides: 4. This CDR3 is built from 17 residues. The germline V gene has CDR1 SGHVS and CDR2 FNYEAQ. The CDR3 DNA sequence: TGTGCCAGCAGCGCCCGGACTAGCGGGGGGTCCTACAATGAGCAGTTCTTC. Its translation: CASSARTSGGSYNEQFF. Combining the CDR3 with reference TRBV7-6 and TRBJ2-1 gives the whole variable domain GAGVSQSPRYKVTKRGQDVALRCDPISGHVSLYWYRQALGQGPEFLTYFNYEAQQDKSGLPNDRFSAERPEGSISTLTIQRTEQRDSAMYRCASSARTSGGSYNEQFFGPGTRLTVL.

About this clone itself: A read error may account for a junction end that differs from germline. V is TRBV7-9 and J is TRBJ2-3; D uncertain. This CDR3 has 13 amino acids. The germline V gene has CDR1 SEHNR and CDR2 FQNEAQ (reference sequence). The CDR3 bases are TGTTCCAGCAGCTTAGGCGCGGCAGATACGCAGTATTTT. Its translation is CSSSLGAADTQYF.

This clone was seen once. The chain employs TRBV7-9 and TRBJ1-2; TRBD1 aligns across 10 bases. V shed 6 bases, J shed 4 bases, and the junction held 14 bases outside the gene matches. The CDR3 has 17 residues. Germline values: CDR1 SEHNR, CDR2 FQNEAQ (reference sequence). The CDR3 DNA reads TGTGCCAGCAGGCCCCGACCGGGACAGGGGTTATCCTATGGCTACACCTTC. This sequence encodes CASRPRPGQGLSYGYTF.

This clone appeared a few times. The genes are TRBV9 and TRBJ2-1; 16 nucleotides match TRBD2. The CDR3 has 19 residues. Germline lookup yields CDR1 SGDLS and CDR2 YYNGEE. V gave up 3 bases and J gave up 1 base; unmatched junction bases: 7. Here the CDR3 reads CASSAGLAGGSPSYNEQFF. CDR3 in DNA: TGTGCCAGCAGCGCGGGACTAGCGGGAGGGTCCCCATCCTACAATGAGCAGTTCTTC.

V usage is TRBV10-1 and J usage is TRBJ2-2; 11 nucleotides match TRBD2. This CDR3 contains 17 residues. V shed 3 bases and J 1 base; nucleotides not matched to a gene: 4. The germline CDR1 and CDR2 sequences are WNHNN and SYGVQD (reference sequence). CDR3 amino acids: CASSERTSGGNTGELFF. The CDR3 DNA reads TGCGCCAGCAGTGAAAGAACTAGCGGGGGGAACACCGGGGAGCTGTTTTTT.

In the case of this clone: No conserved phenylalanine or tryptophan ends this CDR3, so it is likely a read error. The limits of the CDR3 on the DNA are not certain, so only TCRdb's listed CDR3 is given. The chain is built from TRBV6-6 and TRBJ2-3; the tabulated D call, TRBD2, remains unverified against the DNA. The V gene's germline CDR1 is MNHNY and CDR2 SVGAGI (reference sequence). The CDR3 region is 8 residues in length, termini included. The CDR3 spells CASSYSLL.

The chain employs TRBV11-2 and TRBJ2-7; D unresolved. The CDR3 has 15 residues. The germline V and J ends were trimmed by 0 bases and 4 bases, with 13 bases remaining between them. Germline-derived CDR1 and CDR2 are SGHAT and FQNNGV. This CDR3 reads CASSLDVGLRYEQYF. The CDR3 DNA is TGTGCCAGCAGCTTAGATGTCGGGTTGAGATACGAGCAGTACTTC. The full variable domain, with the rest looked up from reference TRBV11-2 and TRBJ2-7, is EAGVAQSPRYKIIEKRQSVAFWCNPISGHATLYWYQQILGQGPKLLIQFQNNGVVDDSQLPKDRFSAERLKGVDSTLKIQPAKLEDSAVYLCASSLDVGLRYEQYFGPGTRLTVT.

The rearrangement joins TRBV29-1 to TRBJ2-4; 10 bases agree with TRBD2. Germline V gives CDR1 SQVTM, CDR2 ANQGSEA. The CDR3 extends over 12 amino acids. V lost 7 bases, J lost 9 bases, and 6 bases stayed unmatched. CDR3 region: CSALAGEGIQYF. The DNA for the CDR3 is TGCAGCGCCCTAGCGGGAGAGGGCATTCAGTACTTC.

The chain uses TRBV18 and TRBJ2-1, with 9 positions matching TRBD1. This CDR3 region has 16 residues. CDR1 and CDR2 (germline): KGHSH, LQKENI. V dropped 1 base and J dropped 4; count of bases not matched to a gene: 5. The chain's CDR3 is CASSPLGTGSYNEQFF. CDR3 DNA: TGTGCCAGCTCACCACTCGGGACAGGGAGTTACAATGAGCAGTTCTTC.

The chain carries TRBV6-6 and TRBJ2-2; tentatively, D is TRBD1 (6 bases). CDR1 is MNHNY, CDR2 SVGAGI, per germline (reference sequence). The CDR3 has 16 residues. Trimming took 5 bases from V and 2 from J, leaving 15 bases between them. The CDR3 region has the DNA TGTGCCAGCAGTCCCCGGGACACCCGTAACACCGGGGAGCTGTTTTTT. This translates into CASSPRDTRNTGELFF.

The rearrangement joins TRBV28 to TRBJ1-2; TRBD1 matches at 9 bases. The CDR3 consists of 14 residues. J lost 4 bases, V lost 4 bases, and 4 bases had no gene match. Germline V gene sequence: CDR1 MDHEN, CDR2 SYDVKM. The chain's CDR3 is CASSWDRVGYGYTF. The CDR3 nucleotides read TGTGCCAGCAGTTGGGACAGGGTGGGCTATGGCTACACCTTC.

This sequence joins TRBV6-1 and TRBJ2-7; D is undetermined. With 11 bases removed from V and 4 bases from J, the gap between germline ends came to 12 bases. CDR1 is MNHNS and CDR2 is SASEGT in the germline V gene. The CDR3 totals 11 residues. The CDR3 DNA follows: TGTGCCCATCAGCGCAGTTACGAGCAGTACTTC. It yields the protein CAHQRSYEQYF.

V usage is TRBV7-9 and J usage is TRBJ2-3, with TRBD1 matching 8 bases. J was trimmed by 5 bases and V by 4 bases; bases with no gene match: 17. CDR1 is SEHNR and CDR2 is FQNEAQ in the germline V gene (reference sequence). CDR3 length: 18 amino acids. CDR3 region: CASSWPGTGGGALDTQYF. The CDR3 bases are TGTGCCAGCAGCTGGCCGGGGACAGGCGGAGGAGCCTTAGATACGCAGTATTTT.

This clone was seen a handful of times. V and J are TRBV2 and TRBJ2-3; 12 positions agree with TRBD2. The CDR3 spans 14 residues. J gave up 14 bases and V 3 bases, and 9 bases lay outside the gene matches. Germline values: CDR1 SNHLY, CDR2 FYNNEI. CDR3 residues: CASSDGLAGGLPYF. CDR3 nucleotides: TGTGCCAGCAGTGATGGCCTAGCGGGAGGGCTACCGTATTTT.

The chain joins TRBV6-1 to TRBJ2-5; 7 nucleotides line up with TRBD2. Germline V gives CDR1 MNHNS, CDR2 SASEGT. The CDR3 is 15 amino acids. V was clipped by 3 bases and J by 0 bases; unmatched bases: 4. CDR3 bases: TGTGCCAGCAGTGATCTGAGCGGGAACCAAGAGACCCAGTACTTC. The encoded protein is CASSDLSGNQETQYF.

J is TRBJ1-3 and V is TRBV6-6, with unresolved D. CDR1 and CDR2 (germline): MNHNY, SVGAGI (reference sequence). The CDR3 sequence is 15 residues long. V lost 5 bases, J lost 0 bases, and 11 bases lay in between. The CDR3 nucleotides are TGTGCCAGCAGTCCAGACATTTTCTCTGGAAACACCATATATTTT. As protein: CASSPDIFSGNTIYF.

The chain couples TRBV30 to TRBJ1-2; D call uncertain. The CDR3 has 13 amino acids. Germline CDR1 reads GTSNPN; CDR2 reads SVGIG (reference sequence). Trimming removed 1 base from V and 2 bases from J, with 8 bases in between. This chain's CDR3 is CAWSGAQNYGYTF. CDR3 bases: TGTGCCTGGAGTGGAGCGCAAAACTATGGCTACACCTTC.

The chain combines TRBV19 with TRBJ2-1; 10 bases are shared with TRBD1. Germline-derived CDR1 and CDR2 are LNHDA and SQIVND (reference sequence). This CDR3 contains 15 residues. J gave up 6 bases and V 5 bases, and 7 bases lay outside the gene matches. CDR3 amino acids: CASSARDRGSNEQFF. Written as DNA, the CDR3 is TGTGCCAGTAGTGCCCGGGACAGGGGATCCAATGAGCAGTTCTTC.

The chain couples TRBV2 to TRBJ2-3; 9 bases line up with TRBD2. Germline V gives CDR1 SNHLY, CDR2 FYNNEI. J was trimmed by 9 bases and V by 6 bases; bases with no gene match: 4. The CDR3 has 12 amino acids. CDR3 region: CASRRGLATQYF. The CDR3 nucleotides are TGTGCCAGCAGGAGGGGACTAGCAACGCAGTATTTT.

The V gene is TRBV9, the J gene TRBJ2-1; 11 nucleotides align to TRBD2. Trimming cost V 2 bases and J 2 bases; bases outside gene matches: 0. This CDR3 spans 15 amino acids. The germline gives CDR1 SGDLS, CDR2 YYNGEE. The CDR3 region is CASSVSGRAYNEQFF. The CDR3 bases are TGTGCCAGCAGCGTTAGCGGGAGGGCCTACAATGAGCAGTTCTTC.

This chain links TRBV6-5 with TRBJ2-1; no firm D call. Trimming removed 6 bases from V and 3 bases from J, with 9 bases in between. The CDR3 totals 13 residues. Per the germline V gene, CDR1 is MNHEY and CDR2 is SVGAGI. The CDR3 reads CASSAGGYNEQFF. In nucleotides, the CDR3 is TGTGCCAGCAGCGCCGGTGGCTACAATGAGCAGTTCTTC.